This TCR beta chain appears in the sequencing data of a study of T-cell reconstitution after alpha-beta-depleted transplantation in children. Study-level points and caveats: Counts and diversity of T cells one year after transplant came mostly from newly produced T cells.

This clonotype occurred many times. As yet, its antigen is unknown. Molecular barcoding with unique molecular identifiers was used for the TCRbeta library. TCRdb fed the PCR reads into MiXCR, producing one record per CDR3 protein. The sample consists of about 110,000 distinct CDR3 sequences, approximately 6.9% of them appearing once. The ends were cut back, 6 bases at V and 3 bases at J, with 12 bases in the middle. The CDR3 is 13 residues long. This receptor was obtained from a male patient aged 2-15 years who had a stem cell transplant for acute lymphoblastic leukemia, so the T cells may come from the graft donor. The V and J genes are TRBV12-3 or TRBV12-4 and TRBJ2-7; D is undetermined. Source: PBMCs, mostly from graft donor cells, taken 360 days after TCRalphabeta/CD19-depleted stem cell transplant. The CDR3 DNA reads TGTGCCAGCAGCACCCCACAGAGCTACGAGCAGTACTTC. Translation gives CASSTPQSYEQYF.